Each of the 10 T cell receptor beta chains below was sequenced from the same sample in a study of shared clonotypes between healthy human individuals (dated by TCRdb to the early 2020s). CD8 naive samples were obtained by positive selection for CCR7 among CD45RO-negative cells, yielding a CD45RA+CCR7+ population from which TemRA cells were excluded. The receptor library was made with the immunoSEQ multiplex PCR assay. Imported from immuneACCESS, the table was reduced by TCRdb to in-frame sequences with V and J called. These copies leave out some clones; in studies compared against another copy, an unresolved V gene accounts for under half, and the cause of the remainder is not known. The sample profile shows 2 million to 2.5 million clones; roughly 91% of them were found once. The top ten hold 1.5% to 2% of the sample. Sequences were obtained from naive CD8+ T cells from PBMCs. The sample's cell subset or site, from its label and the paper: CD45RA+CCR7+. All receptors derive from a man aged 18 to 29 in good health. Some clones in this sample may be carry-over from other donors' samples.

The V call is TRBV7-9, the J call TRBJ2-3; D uncertain. Germline-derived CDR1 and CDR2 are SEHNR and FQNEAQ (reference sequence). The V gene lost 3 bases and the J gene lost 7 bases, with 14 bases spanning the gap. The CDR3 runs 14 residues. CDR3 sequence (DNA): TGTGCCAGCAGCTTCCCGACCGTAAGTTATACGCAGTATTTT. It codes for CASSFPTVSYTQYF.

The chain employs TRBV10-3 and TRBJ2-7; D is unclear. This CDR3 region has 16 residues. The V end was cut by 0 bases, the J end by 3 bases, with 15 bases between. In germline, CDR1 is ENHRY, CDR2 SYGVKD. The CDR3 region is CAISESNMVQSYEQYF. CDR3 sequence (DNA): TGTGCCATCAGTGAGTCAAATATGGTACAGAGCTACGAGCAGTACTTC.

The chain joins TRBV2 to TRBJ2-7; the D is unclear. V gave up 9 bases and J gave up 0 bases, with 15 bases separating them. Looked up from germline, CDR1 is SNHLY and CDR2 is FYNNEI. The CDR3 length is 14 residues. The CDR3 nucleotides are TGTGCCAGTCCTGTTTGGACGGGCTCCTACGAGCAGTACTTC. It yields the protein CASPVWTGSYEQYF.

The V and J genes are TRBV27 and TRBJ1-1; the D gene is possibly TRBD1 (6 bases). The germline V gene has CDR1 MNHEY and CDR2 SMNVEV (reference sequence). This CDR3 is 15 amino acids long. Trimming stripped 6 bases from V and 5 bases from J, with 19 bases between. The DNA of the CDR3 is TGTGCCAGCAGGGCGGGGATACAGGGAAAAACTGAAGCTTTCTTT. As protein: CASRAGIQGKTEAFF.

This chain connects TRBV27 to TRBJ2-1; TRBD2 aligns across 8 bases. Germline assignment: CDR1 MNHEY and CDR2 SMNVEV (reference sequence). After removal of 3 bases from V and 10 bases from J, the junction contained 5 bases not matched to a gene. CDR3 size: 13 residues. CDR3: CASSFGLAFEQFF. The CDR3 DNA reads as TGTGCCAGCAGTTTCGGACTAGCTTTCGAGCAGTTCTTC.

This clone was counted once. The V call is TRBV6-5, the J call TRBJ1-5; D not certain. V was shortened by 6 bases and J by 12 bases, with 15 bases between the two germline ends. The CDR3 is 12 amino acids. Germline-derived CDR1 and CDR2 are MNHEY and SVGAGI. CDR3 amino acids: CASSPGRWGQHF. The CDR3 nucleotides read TGTGCCAGCAGCCCAGGACGGTGGGGCCAGCATTTT.

CDR3 amino acids: CASSFSGPNEKLFF. CDR3 DNA: TGTGCCAGCAGCTTCTCAGGGCCGAATGAAAAACTGTTTTTT. The chain links TRBV7-9 to TRBJ1-4, with D possibly being TRBD1 (5 bases). Germline CDR1 SEHNR, CDR2 FQNEAQ (reference sequence). The length of the CDR3 is 14 residues. Trimming took 3 bases from V and 5 from J, leaving 10 bases between them.

The chain uses TRBV15 and TRBJ2-2; D is undetermined. The length of the CDR3 is 16 residues. The germline CDR1 and CDR2 sequences are LNHNV and YYDKDF (reference sequence). Trimming shortened V by 3 bases and J by 7 bases, and 18 bases separated the two germline ends. CDR3 bases: TGTGCCACCAGCAGGGGATCGCCCACAATCGGCGGGGAGCTGTTTTTT. Its protein is CATSRGSPTIGGELFF.

The chain couples TRBV28 to TRBJ2-5; D might be TRBD1 (5 bases). This CDR3 spans 13 amino acids. From germline, CDR1 is MDHEN and CDR2 SYDVKM. V was trimmed by 10 bases and J by 2 bases, leaving 14 bases between them. The CDR3 region is CATDDSPQETQYF. The DNA of the CDR3 is TGTGCCACCGATGACAGCCCTCAAGAGACCCAGTACTTC. Full variable domain (missing parts from reference TRBV28 and TRBJ2-5): DVKVTQSSRYLVKRTGEKVFLECVQDMDHENMFWYRQDPGLGLRLIYFSYDVKMKEKGDIPEGYSVSREKKERFSLILESASTNQTSMYLCATDDSPQETQYFGPGTRLLVL.

The chain joins TRBV6-5 to TRBJ1-1; D may be TRBD1 (6 bases). CDR3 length: 15 amino acids. V gave up 5 bases and J gave up 1 base, with 14 bases separating them. Germline V CDR1 and CDR2: MNHEY, SVGAGI. The CDR3 reads CASSPKGHRNTEAFF. The CDR3 coding sequence is TGTGCCAGCAGTCCCAAGGGACATCGGAACACTGAAGCTTTCTTT.